The 15 T cell receptor beta chains presented below share a single source sample, sequenced in a study of early T cells in non-severe SARS-CoV-2 infection. A single record per CDR3 protein comes from TCRdb applying MiXCR to the 5' RACE reads. Here the sample spans about 36,000 distinct CDR3 sequences, 8% to 10% being singletons. The sample consisted of whole blood. The receptors were gathered from an adult who was a healthcare worker with PCR-confirmed SARS-CoV-2 infection or an uninfected control (not recorded which).

This clonotype was seen ten or more times. This rearrangement joins TRBV29-1 to TRBJ2-3, with TRBD2 matching 11 bases. Germline values: CDR1 SQVTM, CDR2 ANQGSEA. CDR3 length: 15 amino acids. V lost 0 bases to trimming and J lost 7 bases; unmatched junction nucleotides: 6. The CDR3 reads CSVEDPGLAGHTQYF. CDR3 nucleotides: TGCAGCGTTGAAGATCCCGGACTAGCGGGCCATACGCAGTATTTT.

The rearrangement links TRBV29-1 to TRBJ1-2; 10 nucleotides align to TRBD1. In germline, CDR1 is SQVTM, CDR2 ANQGSEA. V lost 4 bases to trimming and J lost 3 bases; unmatched junction nucleotides: 2. The CDR3 covers 13 residues. The chain's CDR3 is CSVGGQGHYGYTF. As DNA, the CDR3 is TGCAGCGTTGGGGGACAGGGGCACTATGGCTACACCTTC.

In this sample, this clonotype turned up many times. J is TRBJ2-7 and V is TRBV20-1; D remains unclear. This CDR3 is built from 12 residues. Germline CDR1 and CDR2: DFQATT and SNEGSKA (reference sequence). V was trimmed by 4 bases and J by 2 bases, leaving 9 bases between them. The CDR3 DNA sequence: TGCAGTGCTAAGGACGGCACCTACGAGCAGTACTTC. It encodes CSAKDGTYEQYF.

This chain uses TRBV29-1 with TRBJ1-2; D is uncertain. Trimming left V 1 base short and J 1 base short, with 16 bases between. The germline CDR1 and CDR2 sequences are SQVTM and ANQGSEA. CDR3 length: 16 residues. CDR3 protein: CSVEARRRWDNYGYTF. The CDR3 nucleotides read TGCAGCGTTGAAGCTCGTCGCAGGTGGGATAACTATGGCTACACCTTC.

This clonotype was seen many times. The V gene is TRBV5-1, the J gene TRBJ2-2; D not resolved. The CDR3 contains 12 residues. CDR1 is SGHRS and CDR2 is YFSETQ in the germline V gene. The ends were cut back, 0 bases at V and 7 bases at J, with 4 bases in the middle. CDR3 in amino acids: CASSLAVGELFF. The CDR3 region has the DNA TGCGCCAGCAGCTTGGCCGTCGGGGAGCTGTTTTTT.

This clonotype was recorded many times. The chain combines TRBV20-1 with TRBJ2-3, with a tentative D call TRBD1 (5 bases). The V end lost 5 bases, the J end lost 2 bases, and 8 bases lay between the germline ends. The germline V gene has CDR1 DFQATT and CDR2 SNEGSKA (reference sequence). The CDR3 loop spans 12 amino acids. CDR3 nucleotides: TGCAGTGCTCCGACAGACACAGATACGCAGTATTTT. It is translated as CSAPTDTDTQYF.

In this sample, this clonotype turned up a few times. This chain connects TRBV3-1 to TRBJ1-2; tentatively, D is TRBD1 (5 bases). Germline CDR1 and CDR2: LGHDT and YNNKEL (reference sequence). Trimming shortened V by 4 bases and J by 4 bases, and 10 bases separated the two germline ends. The CDR3 runs 13 residues. In DNA form, the CDR3 reads TGTGCCAGCAGCCCATCCCAGGGCTATGGCTACACCTTC. Protein product: CASSPSQGYGYTF.

This clonotype occurred many times. The V call is TRBV9, the J call TRBJ2-2; D might be TRBD2 (6 bases). Per the germline V gene, CDR1 is SGDLS and CDR2 is YYNGEE. The V gene lost 0 bases and the J gene lost 2 bases, with 11 bases spanning the gap. The CDR3 runs to 16 residues. The CDR3 loop is CASSVVPGGNTGELFF. Here the CDR3 DNA reads TGTGCCAGCAGCGTAGTGCCCGGGGGTAACACCGGGGAGCTGTTTTTT.

This clonotype was detected many times. The rearrangement joins TRBV20-1 to TRBJ2-3; TRBD2 matches at 7 bases. The germline gives CDR1 DFQATT, CDR2 SNEGSKA (reference sequence). V was clipped by 3 bases and J by 1 base; unmatched bases: 4. The CDR3 spans 14 residues. The CDR3: CSASFSGGTDTQYF. Here the CDR3 DNA reads TGCAGTGCTAGTTTCAGCGGGGGCACAGATACGCAGTATTTT.

This clonotype was seen at least ten times. The chain is built from TRBV20-1 and TRBJ2-1; no firm D call. CDR3 length equals 11 residues. Trimming took 2 bases from V and 6 from J, leaving 5 bases between them. The germline CDR1 and CDR2 sequences are DFQATT and SNEGSKA (reference sequence). The CDR3 DNA sequence: TGCAGTGCTAGACTAGTCAATGAGCAGTTCTTC. It codes for CSARLVNEQFF.

At least ten counts were recorded for this clonotype. The genes are TRBV11-3 and TRBJ2-1, with D perhaps TRBD2 (5 bases). The CDR3 is 15 residues long. The V gene lost 4 bases and the J gene lost 0 bases, with 10 bases spanning the gap. Looked up from germline, CDR1 is SGHNT and CDR2 is YENEEA. CDR3: CASSSAGGSYNEQFF. As DNA, the CDR3 is TGTGCCAGCAGCTCGGCCGGAGGCTCCTACAATGAGCAGTTCTTC.

The V gene is TRBV4-1, the J gene TRBJ2-7, with 7 bases aligning to TRBD1. This CDR3 is 14 amino acids long. The germline CDR1 and CDR2 sequences are MGHRA and YSYEKL. The V segment lost 4 bases and the J segment 3 bases; nucleotides outside the gene matches: 6. The CDR3 region is CASSPWGTDYEQYF. CDR3 sequence (DNA): TGCGCCAGCAGCCCATGGGGGACAGACTACGAGCAGTACTTC.

In this sample, this clonotype turned up many times. The chain employs TRBV12-3 or TRBV12-4 and TRBJ2-5, with 11 bases aligning to TRBD2. The CDR3 is 17 residues long. V shed 6 bases and J 7 bases; nucleotides not matched to a gene: 16. The CDR3 nucleotides are TGTGCCAGCAGACGTAGCGGGGGGGCCAGCGGACGCGTGACCCAGTACTTC. It specifies CASRRSGGASGRVTQYF.

This clonotype was detected a few times. The V gene is TRBV12-3 or TRBV12-4, the J gene TRBJ2-4; D not certain. This CDR3 region has 14 residues. Trimming took 5 bases from V and 7 from J, leaving 15 bases between them. The CDR3 region is CASSPVRLLNIQYF. The CDR3 DNA reads as TGTGCCAGCAGTCCCGTCCGGTTACTGAACATTCAGTACTTC.

In its sample, this clonotype was seen many times. The chain recombines TRBV14 with TRBJ2-5; D call uncertain. Trimming pared 3 bases from V and 1 base from J, leaving 6 bases between. The CDR3 is 13 amino acids. Germline CDR1 reads SGHDN; CDR2 reads FVKESK. In DNA, the CDR3 is TGTGCCAGCAGCCAGCGAGGCCAAGAGACCCAGTACTTC. Amino acids: CASSQRGQETQYF. The full variable domain, completed using reference TRBV14 and TRBJ2-5, is EAGVTQFPSHSVIEKGQTVTLRCDPISGHDNLYWYRRVMGKEIKFLLHFVKESKQDESGMPNNRFLAERTGGTYSTLKVQPAELEDSGVYFCASSQRGQETQYFGPGTRLLVL.